These T cell receptor beta chains were read from a single sample in a study of blood T cell repertoires in COVID-19. The method was immunoSEQ multiplex PCR; TCRdb's version includes in-frame clones alone and lacks a portion of them. The data contain 300,000 to 450,000 clones, around 85% of them singletons. What was sequenced was peripheral blood. These receptors were taken from a woman aged 18 to 35 with acute or convalescent COVID-19. The CDR3 runs from the conserved cysteine through the conserved F or W. Fields, in order: clone size, V gene, D gene, J gene, CDR3 protein, CDR3 DNA. D genes are given only for firm matches. Clone size is stated in some rows and not others, as once, few, many or a class when expanded.

clone size: NA; V gene: TRBV7-2; D gene: NA; J gene: TRBJ1-2; CDR3 protein: CASSLTAAGGYRYGYTF; CDR3 DNA: TGTGCCAGCAGCTTAACGGCTGCGGGAGGGTATAGATATGGCTACACCTTC
clone size: NA; V gene: TRBV5-1; D gene: NA; J gene: TRBJ2-6; CDR3 protein: CASTPQNSGANVLTF; CDR3 DNA: TGCGCCAGCACCCCCCAAAACTCTGGGGCCAACGTCCTGACTTTC
clone size: once; V gene: TRBV19; D gene: TRBD1; J gene: TRBJ1-4; CDR3 protein: CASSQGAEREKLFF; CDR3 DNA: TGTGCCAGCAGCCAGGGGGCAGAACGTGAAAAACTGTTTTTT
clone size: NA; V gene: TRBV24-1; D gene: TRBD1; J gene: TRBJ2-3; CDR3 protein: CATGTGDGTQYF; CDR3 DNA: TGTGCCACCGGGACAGGGGATGGTACGCAGTATTTT
clone size: NA; V gene: TRBV4-1; D gene: NA; J gene: TRBJ2-7; CDR3 protein: CASSLPGGRETYEQYF; CDR3 DNA: TGCGCCAGCAGCCTGCCGGGGGGCAGGGAAACTTACGAGCAGTACTTC
clone size: NA; V gene: TRBV27; D gene: NA; J gene: TRBJ2-7; CDR3 protein: CASSLLGDEQYF; CDR3 DNA: TGTGCCAGCAGTTTACTAGGGGACGAGCAGTACTTC
clone size: few; V gene: TRBV12-3/TRBV12-4; D gene: NA; J gene: TRBJ1-3; CDR3 protein: CASSLLDTIYF; CDR3 DNA: TGTGCCAGCAGTTTACTAGACACCATATATTTT
clone size: NA; V gene: TRBV10-3; D gene: NA; J gene: TRBJ2-7; CDR3 protein: CAISEGGGDEQYF; CDR3 DNA: TGTGCCATCAGTGAGGGTGGGGGCGACGAGCAGTACTTC
clone size: NA; V gene: TRBV7-3; D gene: NA; J gene: TRBJ1-6; CDR3 protein: CASSAGGGSSPLHF; CDR3 DNA: TGTGCCAGCAGCGCGGGGGGAGGGAGCTCACCCCTCCACTTT
clone size: NA; V gene: TRBV7-2; D gene: NA; J gene: TRBJ2-7; CDR3 protein: CASSSTLIALEQYF; CDR3 DNA: TGTGCCAGCAGCTCAACCCTCATAGCGCTCGAGCAGTACTTC
clone size: once; V gene: TRBV7-3; D gene: NA; J gene: TRBJ1-1; CDR3 protein: CASSREGVTEAFF; CDR3 DNA: TGTGCCAGCAGTCGAGAAGGGGTCACTGAAGCTTTCTTT
clone size: NA; V gene: TRBV19; D gene: TRBD2; J gene: TRBJ2-1; CDR3 protein: CASSNIAGGPLF; CDR3 DNA: TGTGCCAGTAGTAACATAGCGGGAGGGCCCCTCTTC
clone size: NA; V gene: TRBV11-2; D gene: NA; J gene: TRBJ1-2; CDR3 protein: CASSLAGWGYGYTF; CDR3 DNA: TGTGCCAGCAGCTTAGCAGGGTGGGGCTATGGCTACACCTTC
clone size: NA; V gene: TRBV6-1; D gene: NA; J gene: TRBJ2-3; CDR3 protein: CASSEVQGTDTQYF; CDR3 DNA: TGTGCCAGCAGTGAGGTCCAGGGGACAGATACGCAGTATTTT
clone size: NA; V gene: TRBV13; D gene: TRBD1; J gene: TRBJ1-2; CDR3 protein: CASSSGQGIFGYTF; CDR3 DNA: TGTGCCAGCAGCTCAGGACAGGGGATTTTTGGCTACACCTTC
clone size: NA; V gene: TRBV7-2; D gene: TRBD2; J gene: TRBJ2-7; CDR3 protein: CASSHSQRGGREQYF; CDR3 DNA: TGTGCCAGCAGCCATTCTCAACGGGGGGGCCGCGAGCAGTACTTC
clone size: NA; V gene: TRBV27; D gene: TRBD1; J gene: TRBJ1-2; CDR3 protein: CASSLRGPDRGVNGYTF; CDR3 DNA: TGTGCCAGCAGTTTAAGGGGCCCCGACAGGGGCGTTAATGGCTACACCTTC
clone size: NA; V gene: TRBV14; D gene: NA; J gene: TRBJ2-4; CDR3 protein: CASSQDNNKNIQYF; CDR3 DNA: TGTGCCAGCAGCCAAGACAACAACAAAAACATTCAGTACTTC
clone size: NA; V gene: TRBV21-1; D gene: NA; J gene: TRBJ1-6; CDR3 protein: CASSYRDSHNSPLHF; CDR3 DNA: TGTGCCAGCAGCTATAGGGACAGTCACAATTCACCCCTCCACTTT
clone size: NA; V gene: TRBV24-1; D gene: TRBD2; J gene: TRBJ2-1; CDR3 protein: CATSDLGAGASNEQFF; CDR3 DNA: TGTGCCACCAGTGATTTGGGAGCGGGAGCTTCGAATGAGCAGTTCTTC
clone size: NA; V gene: TRBV19; D gene: TRBD2; J gene: TRBJ2-2; CDR3 protein: CASSTPAQRGGRNTGELFF; CDR3 DNA: TGTGCCAGTAGTACTCCCGCGCAGCGGGGGGGCAGGAACACCGGGGAGCTGTTTTTT
clone size: NA; V gene: TRBV5-4; D gene: NA; J gene: TRBJ2-1; CDR3 protein: CASSSGTNNEQFF; CDR3 DNA: TGTGCCAGCAGCTCCGGGACAAACAATGAGCAGTTCTTC
clone size: NA; V gene: TRBV5-6; D gene: NA; J gene: TRBJ1-5; CDR3 protein: CASSVGGGNQPQHF; CDR3 DNA: TGTGCCAGCAGCGTCGGGGGAGGCAATCAGCCCCAGCATTTT
clone size: NA; V gene: TRBV7-8; D gene: NA; J gene: TRBJ1-3; CDR3 protein: CASSLTGSEDTIYF; CDR3 DNA: TGTGCCAGCAGCTTAACAGGGTCCGAGGACACCATATATTTT
clone size: NA; V gene: TRBV24-1; D gene: NA; J gene: TRBJ1-3; CDR3 protein: CATSDPGQGNTIYF; CDR3 DNA: TGTGCCACCAGTGACCCCGGACAGGGAAACACCATATATTTT
clone size: NA; V gene: TRBV6-5; D gene: NA; J gene: TRBJ1-2; CDR3 protein: CASSYLRNYGYTF; CDR3 DNA: TGTGCCAGCAGTTACCTGCGGAACTATGGCTACACCTTC
clone size: once; V gene: TRBV30; D gene: TRBD1; J gene: TRBJ1-5; CDR3 protein: CAWSGTGYNQPQHF; CDR3 DNA: TGTGCCTGGAGTGGGACAGGGTACAATCAGCCCCAGCATTTT
clone size: NA; V gene: TRBV5-5; D gene: TRBD1; J gene: TRBJ1-1; CDR3 protein: CASSQPDRLNTEAFF; CDR3 DNA: TGTGCCAGCAGCCAACCGGACAGGTTGAACACTGAAGCTTTCTTT
clone size: NA; V gene: TRBV6-5; D gene: NA; J gene: TRBJ2-5; CDR3 protein: CASSPDTVQETQYF; CDR3 DNA: TGTGCCAGCAGTCCAGACACGGTACAAGAGACCCAGTACTTC
clone size: NA; V gene: TRBV6-5; D gene: TRBD1; J gene: TRBJ1-4; CDR3 protein: CASKPDRALKLFF; CDR3 DNA: TGTGCCAGCAAACCCGACAGGGCCTTAAAACTGTTTTTT
clone size: NA; V gene: TRBV28; D gene: NA; J gene: TRBJ1-2; CDR3 protein: CASRGLSKGEEPGYTF; CDR3 DNA: TGTGCCAGCAGGGGCCTATCGAAGGGAGAGGAGCCTGGCTACACCTTC
clone size: NA; V gene: TRBV7-2; D gene: TRBD2; J gene: TRBJ2-5; CDR3 protein: CASSLFGTSGGGETQYF; CDR3 DNA: TGTGCCAGCAGCTTATTTGGGACTAGCGGGGGTGGAGAGACCCAGTACTTC
clone size: NA; V gene: TRBV18; D gene: TRBD1; J gene: TRBJ1-1; CDR3 protein: CASSSGGGSNTEAFF; CDR3 DNA: TGTGCCAGCTCCTCAGGGGGCGGATCAAACACTGAAGCTTTCTTT
clone size: NA; V gene: TRBV5-1; D gene: NA; J gene: TRBJ1-1; CDR3 protein: CASSLGPNYGNTEAFF; CDR3 DNA: TGCGCCAGCAGCTTGGGGCCAAACTACGGGAACACTGAAGCTTTCTTT
clone size: NA; V gene: TRBV3-1/TRBV3-2; D gene: NA; J gene: TRBJ2-3; CDR3 protein: CASSQDYVGIPDTQYF; CDR3 DNA: TGTGCCAGCAGCCAAGATTACGTCGGGATCCCAGATACGCAGTATTTT
clone size: few; V gene: TRBV7-3; D gene: NA; J gene: TRBJ2-7; CDR3 protein: CASSLRRGGGQYF; CDR3 DNA: TGTGCCAGCAGCTTACGCAGGGGCGGCGGGCAGTACTTC
clone size: NA; V gene: TRBV11-2; D gene: TRBD2; J gene: TRBJ2-7; CDR3 protein: CASSLGPSGSYEQYF; CDR3 DNA: TGTGCCAGCAGCTTAGGGCCTAGCGGGAGCTACGAGCAGTACTTC
clone size: NA; V gene: TRBV13; D gene: NA; J gene: TRBJ1-1; CDR3 protein: CASSPGVYVGAFF; CDR3 DNA: TGTGCCAGCAGCCCAGGGGTTTATGTCGGAGCTTTCTTT
clone size: NA; V gene: TRBV2; D gene: NA; J gene: TRBJ2-7; CDR3 protein: CASELEIAEQYF; CDR3 DNA: TGTGCCAGCGAGTTAGAAATCGCCGAGCAGTACTTC
clone size: few; V gene: TRBV12-5; D gene: NA; J gene: TRBJ1-1; CDR3 protein: CASGLVPDGTEAFF; CDR3 DNA: TGTGCTAGTGGTTTGGTACCCGACGGGACTGAAGCTTTCTTT
clone size: once; V gene: TRBV6-4; D gene: TRBD1; J gene: TRBJ1-1; CDR3 protein: CASSDTGTGGSNTEAFF; CDR3 DNA: TGTGCCAGCAGTGACACCGGGACAGGGGGCTCGAACACTGAAGCTTTCTTT
clone size: NA; V gene: TRBV9; D gene: NA; J gene: TRBJ1-2; CDR3 protein: CASSVVQLWGYTF; CDR3 DNA: TGTGCCAGCAGCGTAGTCCAGTTGTGGGGCTACACCTTC
clone size: NA; V gene: TRBV5-6; D gene: NA; J gene: TRBJ1-1; CDR3 protein: CASSLTQLEAFF; CDR3 DNA: TGTGCCAGCAGCTTGACACAGCTTGAAGCTTTCTTT
clone size: once; V gene: TRBV4-2; D gene: TRBD2; J gene: TRBJ2-7; CDR3 protein: CASSSETSGGHYEQYF; CDR3 DNA: TGTGCCAGCAGCTCCGAGACTAGCGGGGGCCACTACGAGCAGTACTTC
clone size: many; V gene: TRBV7-3; D gene: NA; J gene: TRBJ1-2; CDR3 protein: CASEPGGLNYGYTF; CDR3 DNA: TGTGCCAGCGAACCGGGGGGCCTTAACTATGGCTACACCTTC
clone size: NA; V gene: TRBV14; D gene: TRBD1; J gene: TRBJ2-1; CDR3 protein: CASSQRGTGNEQFF; CDR3 DNA: TGTGCCAGCAGCCAGAGGGGGACAGGGAATGAGCAGTTCTTC
clone size: few; V gene: TRBV7-9; D gene: TRBD2; J gene: TRBJ2-7; CDR3 protein: CASSLGEREAHEQYF; CDR3 DNA: TGTGCCAGCAGCTTAGGGGAGCGGGAGGCCCACGAGCAGTACTTC
clone size: NA; V gene: TRBV5-1; D gene: TRBD2; J gene: TRBJ2-1; CDR3 protein: CASSLGVSGIVEQFF; CDR3 DNA: TGCGCCAGCAGCTTGGGGGTTAGCGGGATTGTTGAGCAGTTCTTC
clone size: NA; V gene: TRBV7-2; D gene: TRBD1; J gene: TRBJ2-7; CDR3 protein: CASSYRTGSYEQYF; CDR3 DNA: TGTGCCAGCAGCTACCGGACAGGGTCCTACGAGCAGTACTTC
clone size: NA; V gene: TRBV28; D gene: NA; J gene: TRBJ1-1; CDR3 protein: CASSFRGATEAFF; CDR3 DNA: TGTGCCAGCAGTTTCAGGGGCGCCACTGAAGCTTTCTTT